A selection of T cell receptor beta chains follows, all from one sample in a study of T-cell reconstitution after alpha-beta-depleted transplantation in children. TCRdb ran MiXCR on the PCR reads and lists one entry per CDR3 protein. The sample lists approximately 630,000 distinct CDR3 sequences, around 14% occurring once. This material consisted of PBMCs, taken before TCRalphabeta/CD19-depleted stem cell transplant. Receptors originate from a girl aged 2 to 9 with congenital amegakaryocytic thrombocytopenia, due to receive a stem cell transplant. Both conserved end residues are part of each CDR3. A D gene is named only where the DNA matches it firmly. Part of the rows lack a size; the others show once, few, many or a class for expanded clones.

DNA	CDR3	V	J	D	length	size
TGTGCCAGCAGCCCCTGGTCGGGACAGGGGGCAGATACGCAGTATTTT	CASSPWSGQGADTQYF	TRBV4-2	TRBJ2-3	TRBD1	16	many
TGTGCCAGCAGCTTAAGCTCATTTGTCCCCCAGTTCTTC	CASSLSSFVPQFF	TRBV7-3	TRBJ2-1	NA	13	NA
TGTGCCAGCCACGGGACAGGCAGCTCTGGGGCCAACGTCCTGACTTTC	CASHGTGSSGANVLTF	TRBV25-1	TRBJ2-6	TRBD1	16	NA
TGCGCCAGCAGCTTGGGACGGTGGGACACCCCATCGGGACCCACTGAAGCTTTCTTT	CASSLGRWDTPSGPTEAFF	TRBV5-1	TRBJ1-1	NA	19	many
TGCGCCAGCACAAAACGGACTAGCGGAGAGCAGTTCTTC	CASTKRTSGEQFF	TRBV5-1	TRBJ2-1	TRBD2	13	many
TGTGCCAGCAGTGCGTACCCCCGCGGGAGGTCCTACAATGAGCAGTTCTTC	CASSAYPRGRSYNEQFF	TRBV6-1	TRBJ2-1	TRBD2	17	many
TGTGCCAGCAGTTTCGCTCCGGGACTAGACACAGATACGCAGTATTTT	CASSFAPGLDTDTQYF	TRBV12-3/TRBV12-4	TRBJ2-3	TRBD2	16	NA
TGCGCCAGCAGCCTCCTAGCGGGAGATGACACCGGGGAGCTGTTTTTT	CASSLLAGDDTGELFF	TRBV4-1	TRBJ2-2	TRBD2	16	few
TGTGCCAGCAGTCTAGGGACTAGCGTGGAGACCCAGTACTTC	CASSLGTSVETQYF	TRBV6-1	TRBJ2-5	TRBD2	14	many
TGTGCCAGCAGCTTAAGTGGCGAGTTGAACACTGAAGCTTTCTTT	CASSLSGELNTEAFF	TRBV7-3	TRBJ1-1	NA	15	NA
TGTGCCAGCAGCCAAGGACTAGCCCGAGATACGCAGTATTTT	CASSQGLARDTQYF	TRBV4-2	TRBJ2-3	TRBD2	14	many
TGTGCCAGCAGACCTACAGGGGCTGGCTCCTACAATGAGCAGTTCTTC	CASRPTGAGSYNEQFF	TRBV27	TRBJ2-1	TRBD1	16	many
TGTGCCAGCGGGAGACTATATTCCGGGGAGCTGTTTTTT	CASGRLYSGELFF	TRBV6-5	TRBJ2-2	NA	13	many
TGTGCCAGCAGCTTAGATTTGACGCGGACCCAGTACTTC	CASSLDLTRTQYF	TRBV11-2	TRBJ2-5	NA	13	NA
TGTGCCAGCAGTCCCTGGACGGATCAGCCCCAGCATTTT	CASSPWTDQPQHF	TRBV27	TRBJ1-5	NA	13	many
TGTGCCAGTAGACGGGAGCGGGGAGATACGCAGTATTTT	CASRRERGDTQYF	TRBV19	TRBJ2-3	TRBD2	13	NA
TGTGCCAGCAGCTTAGATCTTGGCGGGAACCAGTACAATGAGCAGTTCTTC	CASSLDLGGNQYNEQFF	TRBV11-2	TRBJ2-1	NA	17	few
TGTGCCAGCAGGGACCCTTTAAGGGGCTCCTACAATGAGCAGTTCTTC	CASRDPLRGSYNEQFF	TRBV2	TRBJ2-1	NA	16	few
TGCGGGGCGATTTGGCTTCGGGCGGATACGCAGTATTTT	CGAIWLRADTQYF	TRBV20-1	TRBJ2-3	NA	13	many
TGCGCCAGCAGCCAAGGTCGCCCGGGTCCAGCCGGGGAGCTGTTTTTT	CASSQGRPGPAGELFF	TRBV4-1	TRBJ2-2	NA	16	few
TGCGCCAGCAGCGTTGTAGCGGGCTACAATGAGCAGTTCTTC	CASSVVAGYNEQFF	TRBV5-1	TRBJ2-1	TRBD2	14	few
TGTGCCAGCAGCGTATCCCCTAGCGGGAGCTCCTACGAGCAGTACTTC	CASSVSPSGSSYEQYF	TRBV7-8	TRBJ2-7	TRBD2	16	NA
TGCAGCGTTTACGACAGGCGAGGGGGGGAAGCTTTCTTT	CSVYDRRGGEAFF	TRBV29-1	TRBJ1-1	NA	13	NA
TGCAGTGCTAGAGGCGAATACACAGATACGCAGTATTTT	CSARGEYTDTQYF	TRBV20-1	TRBJ2-3	NA	13	many
TGTGCCAGCAGTCCCCACACGACCCAGTACTTC	CASSPHTTQYF	TRBV12-3/TRBV12-4	TRBJ2-5	NA	11	many
TGTGCCAGCAGCCAAGATTGGAGTATGGGTGAGCAGTTCTTC	CASSQDWSMGEQFF	TRBV14	TRBJ2-1	NA	14	NA
TGCAGCGCCATCAAAGGAGGTGGGCCTCGCCCAGATACGCAGTATTTT	CSAIKGGGPRPDTQYF	TRBV29-1	TRBJ2-3	NA	16	NA
TGTGCCAGCAGTTTTGGAGGGATGAACACTGAAGCTTTCTTT	CASSFGGMNTEAFF	TRBV27	TRBJ1-1	NA	14	many
TGTGCCAGCAGTGACTCGAACGGGGACGGGACTTTCGGCTACACCTTC	CASSDSNGDGTFGYTF	TRBV6-4	TRBJ1-2	NA	16	many
TGCAGTGCTAGGGACAGTGAAGCTTTCTTT	CSARDSEAFF	TRBV20-1	TRBJ1-1	NA	10	few
TGTGCCAGCAGCTTTTACGGGACATCGACCGGGGAGCTGTTTTTT	CASSFYGTSTGELFF	TRBV7-8	TRBJ2-2	NA	15	NA
TGCAGTGCTATAAGACTAAGGGGCACAGATACGCAGTATTTT	CSAIRLRGTDTQYF	TRBV20-1	TRBJ2-3	NA	14	many
TGTGCCATCACATGGGGAGGAAACATTCAGTACTTC	CAITWGGNIQYF	TRBV7-9	TRBJ2-4	NA	12	NA
TGTGCCAGCAGCTCCCAGCCAGGGGAAGCTTTCTTT	CASSSQPGEAFF	TRBV7-3	TRBJ1-1	NA	12	many
TGCGCCAGCAGTGTGTCCGGGGATGGGTTACAAGAGACCCAGTACTTC	CASSVSGDGLQETQYF	TRBV10-1	TRBJ2-5	NA	16	few
TGCGCCAGCAGCCAATCCGCCAGGAGCTCTGGAAACACCATATATTTT	CASSQSARSSGNTIYF	TRBV4-1	TRBJ1-3	NA	16	few
TGTGCCTGGAGCCGCGCTTTATATAAGGACAGCTACAATGAAAAACTGTTTTTT	CAWSRALYKDSYNEKLFF	TRBV30	TRBJ1-4	NA	18	NA
TGTGCCTTCTCCCTAGGGCTAGCCTCCGTCAGCTCCTACAATGAGCAGTTCTTC	CAFSLGLASVSSYNEQFF	TRBV12-3/TRBV12-4	TRBJ2-1	NA	18	NA
TGTGCCAGCAGCATGATGAAACGATACGAGCAGTACTTC	CASSMMKRYEQYF	TRBV7-9	TRBJ2-7	NA	13	NA
TGTGCCATCAGTGCTCCGGGACAGGGGGCCGGGGAGCTGTTTTTT	CAISAPGQGAGELFF	TRBV10-3	TRBJ2-2	TRBD1	15	NA
TGTGCCAGCAGTTTGCTTGGGGCTAACCAAGAGACCCAGTACTTC	CASSLLGANQETQYF	TRBV12-3/TRBV12-4	TRBJ2-5	NA	15	many
TGCAGTGCTAGTAACCCTAGCGGGATTCTTACAGATACGCAGTATTTT	CSASNPSGILTDTQYF	TRBV20-1	TRBJ2-3	TRBD2	16	NA
TGCAGCGTCGGGATAGGGTCAGTCCAAGAGACCCAGTACTTC	CSVGIGSVQETQYF	TRBV29-1	TRBJ2-5	NA	14	many
TGTGCCAGCAGCCAAGATTACAATGAGCAGTTCTTC	CASSQDYNEQFF	TRBV3-1	TRBJ2-1	NA	12	many